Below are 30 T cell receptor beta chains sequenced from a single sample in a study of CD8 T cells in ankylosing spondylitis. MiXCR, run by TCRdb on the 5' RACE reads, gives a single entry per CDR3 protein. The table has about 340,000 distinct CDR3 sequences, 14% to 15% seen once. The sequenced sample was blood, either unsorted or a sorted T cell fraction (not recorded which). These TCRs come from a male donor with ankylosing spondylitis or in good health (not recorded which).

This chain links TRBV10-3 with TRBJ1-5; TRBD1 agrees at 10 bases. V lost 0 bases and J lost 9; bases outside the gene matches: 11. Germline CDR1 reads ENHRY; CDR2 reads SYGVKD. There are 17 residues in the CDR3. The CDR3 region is CAISESFVGQGKPPQHF. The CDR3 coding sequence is TGTGCCATCAGTGAGTCATTTGTGGGACAGGGGAAACCGCCCCAGCATTTT.

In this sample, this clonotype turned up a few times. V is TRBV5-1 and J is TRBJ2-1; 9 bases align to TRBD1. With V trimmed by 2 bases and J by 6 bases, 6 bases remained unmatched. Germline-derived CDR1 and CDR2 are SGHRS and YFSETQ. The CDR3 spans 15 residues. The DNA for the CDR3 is TGCGCCAGCAGCTTAAGGGACAGGGTTCTCAATGAGCAGTTCTTC. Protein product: CASSLRDRVLNEQFF.

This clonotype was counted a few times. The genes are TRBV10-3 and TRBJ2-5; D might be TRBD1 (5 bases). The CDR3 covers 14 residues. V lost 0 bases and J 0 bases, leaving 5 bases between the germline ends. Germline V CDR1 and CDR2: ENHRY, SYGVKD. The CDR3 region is CAISESGHQETQYF. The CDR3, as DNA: TGTGCCATCAGTGAGTCGGGGCACCAAGAGACCCAGTACTTC.

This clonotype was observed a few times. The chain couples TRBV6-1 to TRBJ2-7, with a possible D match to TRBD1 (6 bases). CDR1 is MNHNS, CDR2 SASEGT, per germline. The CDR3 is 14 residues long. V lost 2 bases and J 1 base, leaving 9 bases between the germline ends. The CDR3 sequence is CASSEIGQSYEQYF. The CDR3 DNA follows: TGTGCCAGCAGTGAAATCGGACAGTCCTACGAGCAGTACTTC.

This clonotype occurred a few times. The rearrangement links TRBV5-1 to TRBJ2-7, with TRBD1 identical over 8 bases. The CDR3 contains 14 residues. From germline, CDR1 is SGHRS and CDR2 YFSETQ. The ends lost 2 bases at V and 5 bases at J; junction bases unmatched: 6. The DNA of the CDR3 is TGCGCCAGCAGCTTATGGACAGGGATGGACGAGCAGTACTTC. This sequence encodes CASSLWTGMDEQYF.

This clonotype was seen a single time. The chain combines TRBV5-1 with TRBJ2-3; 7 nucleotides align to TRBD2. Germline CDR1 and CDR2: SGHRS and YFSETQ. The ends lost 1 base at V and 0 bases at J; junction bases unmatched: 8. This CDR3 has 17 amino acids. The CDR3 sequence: CASSLWSSGSSTDTQYF. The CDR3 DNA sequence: TGCGCCAGCAGCTTGTGGTCTAGCGGATCTAGCACAGATACGCAGTATTTT.

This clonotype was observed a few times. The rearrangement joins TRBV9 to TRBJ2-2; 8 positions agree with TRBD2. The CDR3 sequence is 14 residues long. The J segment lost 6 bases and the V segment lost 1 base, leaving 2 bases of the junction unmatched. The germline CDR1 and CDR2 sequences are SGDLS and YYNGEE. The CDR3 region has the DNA TGTGCCAGCAGCGTATTGCGGGAGGCCGGGGAGCTGTTTTTT. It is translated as CASSVLREAGELFF.

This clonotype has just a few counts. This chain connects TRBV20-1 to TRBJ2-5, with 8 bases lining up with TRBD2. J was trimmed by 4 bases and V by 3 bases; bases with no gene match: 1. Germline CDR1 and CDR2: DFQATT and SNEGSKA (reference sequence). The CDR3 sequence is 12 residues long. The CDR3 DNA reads TGCAGTGCTAGCGGGGGGGCAGAGACCCAGTACTTC. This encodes CSASGGAETQYF.

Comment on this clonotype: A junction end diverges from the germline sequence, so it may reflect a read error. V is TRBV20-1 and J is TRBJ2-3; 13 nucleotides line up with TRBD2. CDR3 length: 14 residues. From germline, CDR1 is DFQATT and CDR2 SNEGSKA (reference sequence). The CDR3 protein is CNASGLAGDQGQYF. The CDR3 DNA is TGCAATGCTTCCGGACTAGCGGGGGACCAGGGGCAGTATTTT.

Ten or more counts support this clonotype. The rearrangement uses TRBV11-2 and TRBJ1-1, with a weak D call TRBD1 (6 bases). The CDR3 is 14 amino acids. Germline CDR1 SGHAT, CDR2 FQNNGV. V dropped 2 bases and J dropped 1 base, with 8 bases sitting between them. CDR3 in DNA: TGTGCCAGCAGCTTACAACAGGGGAACACTGAAGCTTTCTTT. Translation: CASSLQQGNTEAFF.

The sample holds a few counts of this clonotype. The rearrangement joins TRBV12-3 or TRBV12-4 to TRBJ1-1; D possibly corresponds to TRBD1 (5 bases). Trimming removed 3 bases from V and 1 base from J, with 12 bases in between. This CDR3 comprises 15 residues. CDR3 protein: CASSFRWGGNTEAFF. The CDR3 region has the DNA TGTGCCAGCAGTTTTAGATGGGGGGGGAACACTGAAGCTTTCTTT.

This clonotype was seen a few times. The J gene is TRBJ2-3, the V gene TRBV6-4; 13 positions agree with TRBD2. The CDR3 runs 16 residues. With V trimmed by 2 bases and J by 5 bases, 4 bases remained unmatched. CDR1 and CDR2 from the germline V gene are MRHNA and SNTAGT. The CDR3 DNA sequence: TGTGCCAGCAGTGACCAACTAGCGGGAGGGCAAGATACGCAGTATTTT. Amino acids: CASSDQLAGGQDTQYF.

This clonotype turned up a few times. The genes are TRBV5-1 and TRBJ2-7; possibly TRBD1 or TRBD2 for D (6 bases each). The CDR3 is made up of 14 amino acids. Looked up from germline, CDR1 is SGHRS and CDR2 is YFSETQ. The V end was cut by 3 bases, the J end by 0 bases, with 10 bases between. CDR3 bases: TGCGCCAGCAGCTCGTGGGGGGCCTCCTACGAGCAGTACTTC. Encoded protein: CASSSWGASYEQYF.

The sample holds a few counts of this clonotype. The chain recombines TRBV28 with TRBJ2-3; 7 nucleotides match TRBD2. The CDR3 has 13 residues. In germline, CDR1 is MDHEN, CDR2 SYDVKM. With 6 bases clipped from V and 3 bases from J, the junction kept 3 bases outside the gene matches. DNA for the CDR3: TGTGCCAGCAGAAACGGGGGGACAGATACGCAGTATTTT. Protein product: CASRNGGTDTQYF. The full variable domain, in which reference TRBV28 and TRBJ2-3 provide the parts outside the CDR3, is DVKVTQSSRYLVKRTGEKVFLECVQDMDHENMFWYRQDPGLGLRLIYFSYDVKMKEKGDIPEGYSVSREKKERFSLILESASTNQTSMYLCASRNGGTDTQYFGPGTRLTVL.

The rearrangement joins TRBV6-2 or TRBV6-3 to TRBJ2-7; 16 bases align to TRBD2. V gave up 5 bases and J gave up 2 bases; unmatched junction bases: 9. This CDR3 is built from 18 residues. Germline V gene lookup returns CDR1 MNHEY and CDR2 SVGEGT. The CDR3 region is CASSPMGLAGGPTYEQYF. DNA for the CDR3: TGTGCCAGCAGTCCCATGGGACTAGCGGGAGGGCCCACCTACGAGCAGTACTTC.

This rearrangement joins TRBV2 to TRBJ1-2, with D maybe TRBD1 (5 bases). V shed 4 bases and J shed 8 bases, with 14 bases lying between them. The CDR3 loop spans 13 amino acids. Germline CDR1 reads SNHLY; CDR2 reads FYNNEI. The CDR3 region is CASSGSQGGGYTF. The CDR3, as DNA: TGTGCCAGCAGTGGTTCGCAGGGCGGCGGCTACACCTTC.

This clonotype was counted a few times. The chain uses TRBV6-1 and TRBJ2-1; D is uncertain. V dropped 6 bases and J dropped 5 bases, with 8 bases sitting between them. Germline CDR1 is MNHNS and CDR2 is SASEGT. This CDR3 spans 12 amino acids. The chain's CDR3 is CASRADNNEQFF. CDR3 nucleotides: TGTGCCAGCAGGGCTGACAACAATGAGCAGTTCTTC.

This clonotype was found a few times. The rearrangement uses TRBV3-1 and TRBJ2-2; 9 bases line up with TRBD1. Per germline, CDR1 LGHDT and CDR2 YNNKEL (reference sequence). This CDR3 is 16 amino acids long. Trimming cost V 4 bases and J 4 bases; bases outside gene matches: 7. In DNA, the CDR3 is TGTGCCAGCAGCCGGACAGGGGTGTTGGGCACCGGGGAGCTGTTTTTT. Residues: CASSRTGVLGTGELFF. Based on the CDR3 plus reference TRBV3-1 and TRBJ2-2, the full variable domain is DTAVSQTPKYLVTQMGNDKSIKCEQNLGHDTMYWYKQDSKKFLKIMFSYNNKELIINETVPNRFSPKSPDKAHLNLHINSLELGDSAVYFCASSRTGVLGTGELFFGEGSRLTVL.

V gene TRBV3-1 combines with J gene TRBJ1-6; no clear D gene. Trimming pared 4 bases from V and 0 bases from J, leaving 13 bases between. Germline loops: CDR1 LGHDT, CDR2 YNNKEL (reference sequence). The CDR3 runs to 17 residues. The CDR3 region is CASSPGLLSSYNSPLHF. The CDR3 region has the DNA TGTGCCAGCAGCCCCGGTCTGCTAAGCTCCTATAATTCACCCCTCCACTTT.

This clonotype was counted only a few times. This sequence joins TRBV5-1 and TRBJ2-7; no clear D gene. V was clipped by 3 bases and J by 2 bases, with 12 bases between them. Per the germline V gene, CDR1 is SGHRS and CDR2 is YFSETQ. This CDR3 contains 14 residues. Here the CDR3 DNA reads TGCGCCAGCAGCTCTCTTAAAAACACCTACGAGCAGTACTTC. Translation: CASSSLKNTYEQYF.

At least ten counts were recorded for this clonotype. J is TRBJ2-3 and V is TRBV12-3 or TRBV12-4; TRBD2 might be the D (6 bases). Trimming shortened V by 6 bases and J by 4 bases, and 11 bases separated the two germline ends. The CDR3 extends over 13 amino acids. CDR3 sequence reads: CASSQPGADTQYF. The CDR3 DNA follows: TGTGCCAGCAGCCAGCCGGGGGCAGATACGCAGTATTTT.

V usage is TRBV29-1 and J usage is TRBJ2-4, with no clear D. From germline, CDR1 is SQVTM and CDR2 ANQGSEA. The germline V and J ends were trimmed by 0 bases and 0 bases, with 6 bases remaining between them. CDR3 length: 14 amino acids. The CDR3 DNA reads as TGCAGCGTTGAAGACAGAATAGCCAAAAACATTCAGTACTTC. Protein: CSVEDRIAKNIQYF.

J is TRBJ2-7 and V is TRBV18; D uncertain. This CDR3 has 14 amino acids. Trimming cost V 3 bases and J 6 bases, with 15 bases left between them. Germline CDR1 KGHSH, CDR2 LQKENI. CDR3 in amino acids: CASSPDLSLGEQYF. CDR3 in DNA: TGTGCCAGCTCACCCGATCTCAGCTTGGGCGAGCAGTACTTC.

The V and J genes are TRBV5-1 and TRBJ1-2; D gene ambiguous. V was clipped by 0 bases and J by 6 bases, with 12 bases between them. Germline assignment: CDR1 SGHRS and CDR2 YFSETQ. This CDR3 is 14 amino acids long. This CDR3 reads CASSLAEPGNGYTF. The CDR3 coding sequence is TGCGCCAGCAGCTTGGCCGAGCCGGGGAATGGCTACACCTTC.

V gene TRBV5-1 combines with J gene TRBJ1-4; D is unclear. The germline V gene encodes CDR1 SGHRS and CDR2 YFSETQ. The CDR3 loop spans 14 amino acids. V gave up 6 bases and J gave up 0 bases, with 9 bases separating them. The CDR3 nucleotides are TGCGCCAGCACCACGACTGCAACTAATGAAAAACTGTTTTTT. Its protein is CASTTTATNEKLFF. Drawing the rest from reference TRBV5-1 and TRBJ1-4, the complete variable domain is KAGVTQTPRYLIKTRGQQVTLSCSPISGHRSVSWYQQTPGQGLQFLFEYFSETQRNKGNFPGRFSGRQFSNSRSEMNVSTLELGDSALYLCASTTTATNEKLFFGSGTQLSVL.

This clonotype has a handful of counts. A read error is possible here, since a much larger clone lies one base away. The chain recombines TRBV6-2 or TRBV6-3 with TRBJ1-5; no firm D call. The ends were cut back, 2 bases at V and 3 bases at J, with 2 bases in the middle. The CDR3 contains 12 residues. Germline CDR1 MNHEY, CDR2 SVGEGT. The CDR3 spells CASSYLNQPQHF. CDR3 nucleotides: TGTGCCAGCAGTTACCTCAATCAGCCCCAGCATTTT.

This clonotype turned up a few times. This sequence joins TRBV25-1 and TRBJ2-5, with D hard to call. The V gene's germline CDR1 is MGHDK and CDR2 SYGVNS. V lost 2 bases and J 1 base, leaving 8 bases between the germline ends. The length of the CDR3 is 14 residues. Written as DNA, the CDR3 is TGTGCCAGCAGTGAACTGGGCGGCCAAGAGACCCAGTACTTC. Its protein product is CASSELGGQETQYF.

CDR3 coding DNA: TGTGCCAGCAGTTTTGTGACAGGGGTCGGGAGCACTGAAGCTTTCTTT. This gives the protein CASSFVTGVGSTEAFF. This chain joins TRBV12-3 or TRBV12-4 and TRBJ1-1; 8 positions agree with TRBD1. The CDR3 has 16 residues. The J segment lost 4 bases and the V segment lost 3 bases, leaving 10 bases of the junction unmatched.

This CDR3 reads CASSLEQTRETQYF. DNA of the CDR3: TGTGCCAGCAGCTTGGAGCAGACGAGGGAGACCCAGTACTTC. The chain combines TRBV5-4 with TRBJ2-5; D gene ambiguous. Germline CDR1 SGHNT, CDR2 YYREEE (reference sequence). The CDR3 extends over 14 amino acids. Deletions cut 0 bases from V and 5 bases from J, with 11 bases between.

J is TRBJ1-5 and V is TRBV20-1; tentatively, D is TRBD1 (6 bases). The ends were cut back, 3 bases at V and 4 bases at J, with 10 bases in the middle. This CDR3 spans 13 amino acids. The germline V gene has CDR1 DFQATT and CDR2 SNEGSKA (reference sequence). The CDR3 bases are TGCAGTGCTAGTCTCGACAGGAATCAGCCCCAGCATTTT. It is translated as CSASLDRNQPQHF.